This T cell receptor beta chain was retrieved from a study of shared clonotypes between healthy human individuals. Between the trimmed V and J ends, which lost 3 bases and 0 bases, there was a span of 9 bases. CDR3 size: 14 residues. Germline V CDR1 and CDR2: MDHEN, SYDVKM. CD45RO negativity and positive selection for CCR7 defined naive CD8 cells, a population that excluded terminally differentiated effector memory CD45RA+ cells. Profiled with immunoSEQ multiplex PCR; TCRdb holds only in-frame clones, not every one. The sample lists around 2,000,000 clones; approximately 94% were seen once. The source of this sequence is a man between 18 and 35 years old in good health. The V gene is TRBV28, the J gene TRBJ2-7; no clear D gene. Specimen: naive CD8+ T cells sorted from blood. The CDR3 bases are TGTGCCAGCAGTTTCTGGAACACCTCCTACGAGCAGTACTTC. This encodes CASSFWNTSYEQYF.